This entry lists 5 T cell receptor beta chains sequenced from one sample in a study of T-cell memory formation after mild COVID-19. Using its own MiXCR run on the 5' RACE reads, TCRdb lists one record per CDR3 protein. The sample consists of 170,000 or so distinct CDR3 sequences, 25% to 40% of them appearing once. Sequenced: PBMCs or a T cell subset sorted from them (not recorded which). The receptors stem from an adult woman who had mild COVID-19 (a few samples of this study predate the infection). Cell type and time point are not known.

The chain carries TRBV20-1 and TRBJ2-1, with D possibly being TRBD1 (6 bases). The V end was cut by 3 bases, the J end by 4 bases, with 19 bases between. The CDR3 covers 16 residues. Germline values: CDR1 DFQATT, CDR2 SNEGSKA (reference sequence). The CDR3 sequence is CSASYFQDSKYNEQFF. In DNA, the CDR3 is TGCAGTGCTAGCTATTTCCAGGACAGCAAGTACAATGAGCAGTTCTTC.

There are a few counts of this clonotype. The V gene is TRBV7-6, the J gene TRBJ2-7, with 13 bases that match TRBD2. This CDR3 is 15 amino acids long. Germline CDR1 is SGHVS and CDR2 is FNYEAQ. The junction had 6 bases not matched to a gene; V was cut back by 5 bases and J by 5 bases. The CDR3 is CASSPVTSGRNEQYF. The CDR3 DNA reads TGTGCCAGCAGCCCGGTGACTAGCGGGAGGAACGAGCAGTACTTC.

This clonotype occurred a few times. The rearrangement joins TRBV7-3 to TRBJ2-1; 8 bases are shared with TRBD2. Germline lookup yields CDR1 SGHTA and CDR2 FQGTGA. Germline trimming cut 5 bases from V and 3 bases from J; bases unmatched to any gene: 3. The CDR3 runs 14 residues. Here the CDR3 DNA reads TGTGCCAGCAGCCCCGGGGGGGACTACAATGAGCAGTTCTTC. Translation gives CASSPGGDYNEQFF.

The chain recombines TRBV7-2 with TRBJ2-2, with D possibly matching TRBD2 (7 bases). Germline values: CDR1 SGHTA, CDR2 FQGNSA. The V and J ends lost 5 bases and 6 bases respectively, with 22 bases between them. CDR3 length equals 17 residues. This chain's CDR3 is CASSLTGGTGYPGELFF. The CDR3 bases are TGTGCCAGCAGCCTGACGGGGGGCACAGGGTACCCCGGGGAGCTGTTTTTT.

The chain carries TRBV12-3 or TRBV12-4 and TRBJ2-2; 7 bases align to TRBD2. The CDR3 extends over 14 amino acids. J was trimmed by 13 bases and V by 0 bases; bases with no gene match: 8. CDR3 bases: TGTGCCAGCAGTTTAGCGCGGGGGACGGGCATGCTGTTTTTT. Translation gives CASSLARGTGMLFF.